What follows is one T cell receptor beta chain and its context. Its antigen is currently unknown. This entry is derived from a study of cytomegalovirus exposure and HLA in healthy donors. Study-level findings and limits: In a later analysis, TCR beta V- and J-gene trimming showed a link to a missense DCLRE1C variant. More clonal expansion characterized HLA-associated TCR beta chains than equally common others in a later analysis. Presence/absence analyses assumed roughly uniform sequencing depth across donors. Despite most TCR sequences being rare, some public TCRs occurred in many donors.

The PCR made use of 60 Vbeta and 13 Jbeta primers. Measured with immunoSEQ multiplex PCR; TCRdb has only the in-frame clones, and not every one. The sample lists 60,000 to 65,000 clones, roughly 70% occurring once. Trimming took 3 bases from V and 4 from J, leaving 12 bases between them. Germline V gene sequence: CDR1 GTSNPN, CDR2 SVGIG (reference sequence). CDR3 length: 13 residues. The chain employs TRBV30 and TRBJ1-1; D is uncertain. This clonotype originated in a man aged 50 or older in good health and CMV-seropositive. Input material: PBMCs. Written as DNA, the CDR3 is TGTGCCTGGAGCGCGGGCTTTGGCACTGAAGCTTTCTTT. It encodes CAWSAGFGTEAFF. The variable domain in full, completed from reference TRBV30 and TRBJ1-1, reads SQTIHQWPATLVQPVGSPLSLECTVEGTSNPNLYWYRQAAGRGLQLLFYSVGIGQISSEVPQNLSASRPQDRQFILSSKKLLLSDSGFYLCAWSAGFGTEAFFGQGTRLTVV.